This TCR beta chain appears in the sequencing data of a study of blood T cells in healthy people across ages. About the research overall: With template switching, about one barcoded beta molecule was captured per two T cells. Study observations and caveats: Total diversity from one million sequenced T cells was likely underestimated. Comparison with aged donors showed that long-lived donors had more naive CD4+ cells and higher diversity.

On this clonotype itself: The target antigen is unknown.

This CDR3 has 16 amino acids. Trimming removed 1 base from V and 2 bases from J; junction bases left unmatched: 3. CDR1 is SGHDN, CDR2 FVKESK, per germline. Next came a second PCR, run for about 7 to 11 cycles, which used a sample-barcoded 5' primer along with a J-beta primer mix. TCRdb reprocessed the 5' RACE reads with MiXCR, giving one entry per CDR3 protein. The sample has approximately 1,700,000 distinct CDR3 sequences; about two fifths are singletons. The sample comprised blood. The J gene is TRBJ2-2, the V gene TRBV14; 8 bases fit TRBD2. The TCR sequence derives from a human donor in good health. This CDR3 is CASSQAGGGNTGELFF. The DNA of the CDR3 is TGTGCCAGCAGCCAAGCGGGAGGGGGAAACACCGGGGAGCTGTTTTTT.